Sequencing of this TCR beta chain was carried out in a study of T cell responses to AZD1222 COVID-19 vaccine. Concerning this clone: Its antigen is not known.

Findings of the study overall: Just a handful of AZD1222 recipients were seropositive at baseline. No day 14 peak samples; only post-peak repertoires were characterized. There were vaccine-associated CD4 TCRs across spike, dominant at 160-218 and 743-854. Females outnumbered males among donors, who were mostly white British; clonal diversity was possibly underestimated.

TCRdb's table, derived via immunoSEQ multiplex PCR, lists solely in-frame clones and lacks some. The repertoire has over 70,000 clones, 65% to 80% of them found once; the top ten carry roughly 28%. This specimen was peripheral blood, taken 28 days after the second dose of the MenACWY control vaccine. This TCR came from an adult who received the MenACWY meningococcal vaccine as a control.

This chain's CDR3 is CASSDRGVTEAFF. The CDR3 nucleotides are TGCGCCAGCAGTGACAGGGGCGTCACTGAAGCTTTCTTT. The chain joins TRBV10-2 to TRBJ1-1, with D perhaps matching TRBD1 (6 bases). The V gene lost 3 bases and the J gene lost 4 bases, with 9 bases spanning the gap. The germline CDR1 and CDR2 sequences are WSHSY and SAAADI. The CDR3 runs to 13 residues.